This T cell receptor (beta chain) is from a study of control samples from healthy donors and cancer patients. Profiled with immunoSEQ multiplex PCR; TCRdb holds only in-frame clones, not every one. This sample has 100,000 to 130,000 clones, with approximately 82% found just once. Sequencing was performed on blood. This receptor was identified in a young man in good health.

The CDR3: CATKQGAGSPLHF. In DNA form, the CDR3 reads TGTGCCACAAAGCAGGGGGCTGGTTCACCCCTCCACTTT. The chain combines TRBV15 with TRBJ1-6; the match to TRBD1 covers 8 bases. The CDR3 is made up of 13 amino acids. J was trimmed by 9 bases and V by 9 bases; bases with no gene match: 7. Germline-derived CDR1 and CDR2 are LNHNV and YYDKDF (reference sequence).